A single sample is the source of the 30 T cell receptor beta chains below, sequenced in a study of early T cells in non-severe SARS-CoV-2 infection. TCRdb passed the 5' RACE reads through MiXCR, listing each CDR3 protein once. Of some 39,000 distinct CDR3 sequences listed, 3% to 4% are singletons. Sequences were obtained from whole blood. These TCRs come from an adult who was a healthcare worker with PCR-confirmed SARS-CoV-2 infection or an uninfected control (not recorded which).

The sample holds many counts of this clonotype. The chain recombines TRBV7-9 with TRBJ2-1, with D hard to call. Trimming pared 2 bases from V and 8 bases from J, leaving 16 bases between. CDR1 SEHNR and CDR2 FQNEAQ come from the germline V gene (reference sequence). The CDR3 has 15 residues. DNA of the CDR3: TGTGCCAGCAGCTTATATGGTACGAGCATGGATGAGCAGTTCTTC. Encoded protein: CASSLYGTSMDEQFF. The whole variable domain, remainder taken from reference TRBV7-9 and TRBJ2-1, is DTGVSQNPRHKITKRGQNVTFRCDPISEHNRLYWYRQTLGQGPEFLTYFQNEAQLEKSRLLSDRFSAERPKGSFSTLEIQRTEQGDSAMYLCASSLYGTSMDEQFFGPGTRLTVL.

In this sample, this clonotype turned up many times. This chain links TRBV11-2 with TRBJ2-5; D assignment may be TRBD1 or TRBD2 (5 bases each). The V end lost 4 bases, the J end lost 5 bases, and 14 bases lay between the germline ends. Germline assignment: CDR1 SGHAT and CDR2 FQNNGV. The CDR3 has 14 residues. CDR3 bases: TGTGCCAGCAGCTCGGGACCAAGAGGGGAGACCCAGTACTTC. The encoded protein is CASSSGPRGETQYF.

V and J are TRBV23-1 and TRBJ1-1; 11 positions match TRBD1. TRBV23-1 is an ORF, and what it does is uncertain. V was pared by 3 bases and J by 3 bases, with 6 bases of the junction left unmatched. The CDR3 sequence is 16 residues long. CDR3 nucleotide sequence: TGCGCCAGCAGTCAGTCCGGGACAGGGGGATACACTGAAGCTTTCTTT. Translation gives CASSQSGTGGYTEAFF.

This clonotype has at least ten counts. The rearrangement joins TRBV7-9 to TRBJ2-1, with 12 bases aligning to TRBD2. Germline V gene data show CDR1 as SEHNR and CDR2 as FQNEAQ (reference sequence). The trim removed 4 bases at V and 2 bases at J, leaving 6 bases unmatched. This CDR3 has 17 residues. CDR3 nucleotide sequence: TGTGCCAGCAGCTCCTACCCTAGCGGGGGGGCCTACAATGAGCAGTTCTTC. It yields the protein CASSSYPSGGAYNEQFF.

This clonotype was seen ten or more times. V is TRBV10-2 and J is TRBJ2-1, with D possibly TRBD2 on 7 matching bases. V lost 5 bases, J lost 15 bases, and 14 bases lay in between. Germline assignment: CDR1 WSHSY and CDR2 SAAADI. The CDR3 loop spans 11 amino acids. CDR3 amino acids: CASSRGGPAFF. The CDR3 bases are TGCGCCAGCAGTAGGGGGGGCCCAGCGTTCTTC.

This clonotype was found a few times. Here the CDR3 reads CASSPPGARNTGELFF. The CDR3 DNA sequence: TGTGCCAGCAGCCCCCCGGGAGCCAGGAACACCGGGGAGCTGTTTTTT. The J gene is TRBJ2-2, the V gene TRBV7-9, with D perhaps matching TRBD2 (6 bases). This CDR3 has 16 residues. V gave up 5 bases and J gave up 1 base, with 14 bases separating them. Germline V gene sequence: CDR1 SEHNR, CDR2 FQNEAQ (reference sequence).

This clonotype has ten or more counts. V is TRBV2 and J is TRBJ2-7, with D unresolved. The CDR3 sequence is 13 residues long. V was shortened by 1 base and J by 3 bases, with 7 bases between the two germline ends. Germline V gene lookup returns CDR1 SNHLY and CDR2 FYNNEI. CDR3 sequence: CASSEDNFYEQYF. CDR3 nucleotides: TGTGCCAGCAGTGAAGATAACTTCTACGAGCAGTACTTC.

This clonotype was seen only a few times. The chain uses TRBV24-1 and TRBJ2-3; possibly TRBD1 for D (5 bases). Trimming shortened V by 2 bases and J by 1 base, and 6 bases separated the two germline ends. The CDR3 runs to 14 residues. Germline V lookup: CDR1 KGHDR, CDR2 SFDVKD. The CDR3 nucleotides read TGTGCCACCAGTGATTCCAGGGGCACAGATACGCAGTATTTT. Protein sequence: CATSDSRGTDTQYF.

This clonotype was recorded many times. This sequence joins TRBV10-3 and TRBJ2-3; D tentatively fits TRBD1 or TRBD2 (6 bases each). Trimming removed 6 bases from V and 8 bases from J, with 18 bases in between. Germline CDR1 reads ENHRY; CDR2 reads SYGVKD. The CDR3 contains 14 residues. The CDR3 bases are TGTGCCATCAGAGCCGGGGGCGGAGCGCCTACGCAGTATTTT. It is translated as CAIRAGGGAPTQYF.

This clonotype was seen ten or more times. CDR3 nucleotides: TGTGCCAGCAGTTTTGGGGGGCTGGAGACCCAGTACTTC. Translated: CASSFGGLETQYF. This rearrangement joins TRBV27 to TRBJ2-5, with D perhaps given as TRBD1 or TRBD2 (6 bases each). The CDR3 extends over 13 amino acids. Trimming cost V 3 bases and J 5 bases, with 10 bases left between them. Germline values: CDR1 MNHEY, CDR2 SMNVEV (reference sequence).

This clonotype was counted at least ten times. The V gene is TRBV5-1, the J gene TRBJ2-1, with TRBD1 matching 11 bases. Per germline, CDR1 SGHRS and CDR2 YFSETQ. Trimming removed 4 bases from V and 7 bases from J; junction bases left unmatched: 7. This CDR3 contains 15 residues. For the CDR3, the DNA is TGCGCCAGCAGCCCCCGGGGGACAGGGGGGAATGAGCAGTTCTTC. It translates to CASSPRGTGGNEQFF. The whole variable domain, remainder taken from reference TRBV5-1 and TRBJ2-1, is KAGVTQTPRYLIKTRGQQVTLSCSPISGHRSVSWYQQTPGQGLQFLFEYFSETQRNKGNFPGRFSGRQFSNSRSEMNVSTLELGDSALYLCASSPRGTGGNEQFFGPGTRLTVL.

The table lists this clonotype with many counts. The CDR3 reads CASRPFGGRYNEQFF. The CDR3 coding sequence is TGTGCCAGCAGGCCTTTTGGGGGGAGGTACAATGAGCAGTTCTTC. The chain recombines TRBV3-1 with TRBJ2-1; weak D call: TRBD2 (6 bases). The length of the CDR3 is 15 residues. Germline V gene data show CDR1 as LGHDT and CDR2 as YNNKEL (reference sequence). Trimming stripped 6 bases from V and 4 bases from J, with 16 bases between.

This clonotype was recorded at least ten times. This chain links TRBV11-3 with TRBJ2-2, with D perhaps TRBD2 (5 bases). In germline, CDR1 is SGHNT, CDR2 YENEEA. The CDR3 is 18 amino acids. V was clipped by 0 bases and J by 3 bases, with 17 bases between them. This chain's CDR3 is CASSLEAVGEPHTGELFF. CDR3 DNA sequence: TGTGCCAGCAGCTTAGAGGCGGTCGGGGAACCCCACACCGGGGAGCTGTTTTTT.

In this sample, this clonotype turned up many times. The gene calls are TRBV6-2 or TRBV6-3 and TRBJ1-4; D gene uncertain. Germline lookup yields CDR1 MNHEY and CDR2 SVGEGT. V lost 0 bases and J 11 bases, leaving 10 bases between the germline ends. The CDR3 is 13 amino acids. The CDR3 DNA follows: TGTGCCAGCAGTTACTCGTTTAGGGCCAAACTGTTTTTT. It yields the protein CASSYSFRAKLFF.

At least ten counts were recorded for this clonotype. The chain couples TRBV3-1 to TRBJ2-5; D is ambiguous. The CDR3 sequence is 11 residues long. Germline-derived CDR1 and CDR2 are LGHDT and YNNKEL (reference sequence). Trimming took 3 bases from V and 9 from J, leaving 8 bases between them. As DNA, the CDR3 is TGTGCCAGCAGCCATGCTTCCGCCCAGTACTTC. Its protein is CASSHASAQYF.

This clonotype showed up many times. The chain uses TRBV7-3 and TRBJ2-6; possible D gene TRBD2, 6 bases. V was pared by 5 bases and J by 2 bases, with 16 bases between. This CDR3 is 17 amino acids long. The germline CDR1 and CDR2 sequences are SGHTA and FQGTGA. The DNA for the CDR3 is TGTGCCAGCAGCCCCACTAGCTTAACCACTGGGGCCAACGTCCTGACTTTC. Its translation is CASSPTSLTTGANVLTF.

This clonotype was seen repeatedly, ten times or more. This chain connects TRBV7-9 to TRBJ1-3; 9 bases fit TRBD1. CDR3 length equals 14 residues. Germline V lookup: CDR1 SEHNR, CDR2 FQNEAQ (reference sequence). V was pared by 4 bases and J by 5 bases, with 3 bases of the junction left unmatched. CDR3: CASSWGQGRNTIYF. In DNA, the CDR3 is TGTGCCAGCAGCTGGGGACAGGGCAGAAACACCATATATTTT.

In its sample, this clonotype was seen many times. The V gene is TRBV27, the J gene TRBJ2-3; 8 bases are a match to TRBD2. The V and J ends lost 5 bases and 1 base, in that order; junction bases with no gene match: 8. The V gene's germline CDR1 is MNHEY and CDR2 SMNVEV (reference sequence). This CDR3 comprises 16 residues. Written as DNA, the CDR3 is TGTGCCAGCAGTCCGAAGACGGGAGGGGGCACAGATACGCAGTATTTT. Translating gives CASSPKTGGGTDTQYF.

This clonotype showed up many times. This CDR3 is CASSLSIGGTYEQYF. Here the CDR3 DNA reads TGTGCCAGCAGCTTATCTATCGGGGGGACCTACGAGCAGTACTTC. V gene TRBV13 combines with J gene TRBJ2-7, with 7 bases matching TRBD2. The CDR3 covers 15 residues. The germline CDR1 and CDR2 sequences are PRHDT and FYEKMQ (reference sequence). V lost 2 bases and J lost 2; bases outside the gene matches: 6.

This clonotype was recorded many times. The CDR3 bases are TGTGCCAGCAGCCCTTGGACAGGGTACAATGAGCAGTTCTTC. Its translation is CASSPWTGYNEQFF. The chain carries TRBV7-6 and TRBJ2-1; 8 nucleotides agree with TRBD1. The CDR3 is made up of 14 amino acids. With 5 bases clipped from V and 4 bases from J, the junction kept 4 bases outside the gene matches. Germline V gene sequence: CDR1 SGHVS, CDR2 FNYEAQ.

In this sample, this clonotype turned up many times. The chain couples TRBV29-1 to TRBJ2-5, with 9 bases fitting TRBD2. Losses at the gene ends were 4 bases for V and 5 bases for J; bases not matched to a gene: 8. Germline CDR1 reads SQVTM; CDR2 reads ANQGSEA. The CDR3 totals 14 residues. The CDR3 sequence: CSVVLTSGWETQYF. CDR3 bases: TGCAGCGTTGTTTTGACTAGCGGTTGGGAGACCCAGTACTTC. Complete variable domain (other parts from reference TRBV29-1 and TRBJ2-5): SAVISQKPSRDICQRGTSLTIQCQVDSQVTMMFWYRQQPGQSLTLIATANQGSEATYESGFVIDKFPISRPNLTFSTLTVSNMSPEDSSIYLCSVVLTSGWETQYFGPGTRLLVL.

Ten or more counts support this clonotype. This chain links TRBV19 with TRBJ2-3; D gene ambiguous. The CDR3 length is 13 residues. Germline CDR1 LNHDA, CDR2 SQIVND (reference sequence). V shed 5 bases and J shed 4 bases, with 10 bases lying between them. The CDR3 DNA is TGTGCCAGTAGTTTGGGTGGCCCAGATACGCAGTATTTT. It is translated as CASSLGGPDTQYF.

This clonotype was picked up many times. V and J are TRBV21-1 and TRBJ2-1; TRBD2, as called in the table, went unchecked against the DNA. TRBV21-1 is a listed pseudogene. This CDR3 comprises 16 residues. The CDR3 nucleotides are TGTGCCAGCAGCAAAGCCGTAGCGGGAGTAGTGGATGAGCAGTTCTTC. This gives the protein CASSKAVAGVVDEQFF.

The sample holds many counts of this clonotype. This rearrangement joins TRBV13 to TRBJ1-1, with TRBD1 matching over 11 bases. The CDR3 extends over 19 amino acids. The V gene end was trimmed by 1 base and the J gene end by 5 bases; junction bases not matched to a gene: 15. Germline CDR1 PRHDT, CDR2 FYEKMQ (reference sequence). Here the CDR3 DNA reads TGTGCCAGCAGCTTAGCCGGACAGGGGGCGCAGATCCCAACGACTGAAGCTTTCTTT. It yields the protein CASSLAGQGAQIPTTEAFF.

This clonotype was detected a few times. The rearrangement joins TRBV9 to TRBJ2-3, with unresolved D. There are 14 residues in the CDR3. CDR1 is SGDLS and CDR2 is YYNGEE in the germline V gene. V was cut by 3 bases and J by 0 bases, with 8 bases left in between. CDR3 bases: TGTGCCAGCAGCGCCGCCCCTAGCACAGATACGCAGTATTTT. Encoded protein: CASSAAPSTDTQYF. The full variable domain, with the rest looked up from reference TRBV9 and TRBJ2-3, is DSGVTQTPKHLITATGQRVTLRCSPRSGDLSVYWYQQSLDQGLQFLIQYYNGEERAKGNILERFSAQQFPDLHSELNLSSLELGDSALYFCASSAAPSTDTQYFGPGTRLTVL.

This clonotype was found many times. V usage is TRBV11-2 and J usage is TRBJ1-4; perhaps TRBD1 as D (6 bases). This CDR3 comprises 14 residues. Germline CDR1 and CDR2: SGHAT and FQNNGV. V was trimmed by 4 bases and J by 8 bases, leaving 14 bases between them. CDR3 sequence (DNA): TGTGCCAGCAGCTCTAAACAGGGATACGAAAAACTGTTTTTT. Encoded protein: CASSSKQGYEKLFF. Full variable domain (missing parts from reference TRBV11-2 and TRBJ1-4): EAGVAQSPRYKIIEKRQSVAFWCNPISGHATLYWYQQILGQGPKLLIQFQNNGVVDDSQLPKDRFSAERLKGVDSTLKIQPAKLEDSAVYLCASSSKQGYEKLFFGSGTQLSVL.

Many counts were recorded for this clonotype. This chain uses TRBV3-1 with TRBJ1-3, with TRBD1 as a possible D gene (5 bases). V dropped 1 base and J dropped 4 bases, with 8 bases sitting between them. The CDR3 covers 14 residues. Per the germline V gene, CDR1 is LGHDT and CDR2 is YNNKEL (reference sequence). CDR3 loop: CASSQVRVGNTIYF. The CDR3 bases are TGTGCCAGCAGCCAAGTCAGGGTAGGAAACACCATATATTTT.

This clonotype was counted many times. V is TRBV5-5 and J is TRBJ2-7; D may be TRBD1 or TRBD2 (5 bases each). Trimming pared 2 bases from V and 2 bases from J, leaving 11 bases between. The CDR3 spans 14 residues. The V gene's germline CDR1 is SGHKS and CDR2 YYEKEE (reference sequence). The CDR3 sequence: CASSFGTRAYEQYF. As DNA, the CDR3 is TGTGCCAGCAGCTTCGGGACGAGGGCCTACGAGCAGTACTTC.

This clonotype was counted a few times. This chain connects TRBV18 to TRBJ2-3, with 10 bases fitting TRBD2. The CDR3 is made up of 15 amino acids. Germline CDR1 KGHSH, CDR2 LQKENI. The V segment lost 9 bases and the J segment 6 bases; nucleotides outside the gene matches: 12. CDR3 DNA sequence: TGTGCCAGTCGCCTAGCGGGGGTCCTCCGCGATACGCAGTATTTT. It encodes CASRLAGVLRDTQYF.

Many counts were recorded for this clonotype. The genes are TRBV7-8 and TRBJ1-5, with D hard to call. V dropped 3 bases and J dropped 6 bases, with 6 bases sitting between them. CDR3 length: 12 residues. CDR1 SGHVS and CDR2 FQNEAQ come from the germline V gene. CDR3 DNA: TGTGCCAGCAGCTTGCTCGGTCAGCCCCAGCATTTT. This sequence encodes CASSLLGQPQHF.